A selection of T cell receptor beta chains follows, all from one sample in a study of Graves' ophthalmopathy and Graves' hyperthyroidism. TCRdb recomputed calls from the multiplex PCR reads with MiXCR, one row per CDR3 protein. The sample has about 550,000 distinct CDR3 sequences; roughly 39% are singletons. Sequencing was done on a sample of peripheral blood or thyroid tissue (not recorded which). The source of these receptors is an adult man with Graves' hyperthyroidism. CDR3s include the opening cysteine and the closing phenylalanine or tryptophan. The D gene is left open where the match is weak. The size of a clone is reported for some rows only, either as once, few or many, or as a class for expanded clones.

v_gene	j_gene	abundance	d_gene	CDR3aa	CDR3nt
TRBV6-5	TRBJ1-1	many	TRBD1	CASSPGQGGTEAFF	TGTGCCAGCAGCCCAGGACAGGGTGGCACTGAAGCTTTCTTT
TRBV20-1	TRBJ2-7	many	NA	CSARMGYEQYF	TGCAGTGCTAGAATGGGTTACGAGCAGTACTTC
TRBV4-1	TRBJ1-1	NA	NA	CASSLRGGSVEALF	TGCGCCAGCAGCCTTCGGGGGGGAAGTGTTGAAGCTCTCTTT
TRBV29-1	TRBJ1-2	NA	TRBD1	CSEGQGTAKKSYGYTF	TGCAGCGAAGGGCAAGGGACAGCGAAGAAGAGTTATGGCTACACCTTC
TRBV10-2	TRBJ2-7	many	NA	CASSGDFAYEQYF	TGCGCCAGCAGTGGTGACTTCGCCTACGAGCAGTACTTC
TRBV6-5	TRBJ1-2	many	NA	CASSYGGARGYTF	TGTGCCAGCAGTTATGGGGGTGCGAGGGGCTACACCTTC
TRBV5-1	TRBJ2-5	NA	NA	CASSRRQLETQYF	TGCGCCAGCAGCCGAAGACAGCTAGAGACCCAGTACTTC
TRBV10-3	TRBJ2-3	few	NA	CAISGSHTDTQYF	TGTGCCATCAGCGGGTCCCACACAGATACGCAGTATTTT
TRBV10-1	TRBJ2-2	many	NA	CASSESSGNGELFF	TGCGCCAGCAGTGAGTCGAGTGGGAACGGGGAGCTGTTTTTT
TRBV6-5	TRBJ1-5	NA	TRBD1	CASGQGGGRPQHF	TGTGCCAGCGGTCAGGGGGGAGGGCGGCCCCAGCATTTT
TRBV5-1	TRBJ1-1	once	NA	CASSSGFRGGTEASF	TGCGCCAGCAGCTCCGGATTTAGGGGTGGCACTGAAGCTTCCTTT
TRBV19	TRBJ1-1	many	NA	CASTDMGYRNTEAFF	TGTGCCAGTACTGATATGGGGTACAGGAACACTGAAGCTTTCTTT
TRBV7-9	TRBJ1-1	few	NA	CASSPFRDAEAFF	TGTGCCAGCAGCCCCTTCCGGGATGCTGAAGCTTTCTTT
TRBV5-1	TRBJ1-2	NA	NA	CASAAGTYGYTF	TGCGCCAGCGCGGCCGGGACTTATGGCTACACCTTC
TRBV27	TRBJ1-5	few	NA	CASSATGLNQPQHF	TGTGCCAGCAGTGCAACAGGGCTCAATCAGCCCCAGCATTTT
TRBV12-3/TRBV12-4	TRBJ2-7	many	NA	CASSSGTVGAGPYEQYF	TGTGCCAGCAGTTCGGGGACAGTAGGTGCGGGGCCCTACGAGCAGTACTTC
TRBV14	TRBJ2-7	many	NA	CASSQVPRLVGEQYF	TGTGCCAGCAGCCAAGTACCCAGGCTAGTGGGCGAGCAGTACTTC
TRBV7-2	TRBJ1-2	NA	TRBD1	CAGSEGKQGAGGYTF	TGTGCCGGCAGTGAAGGGAAGCAGGGGGCTGGAGGCTACACCTTC
TRBV18	TRBJ1-4	few	NA	CASSPRQDEKLFF	TGTGCCAGCTCACCTAGACAGGATGAAAAACTGTTTTTT
TRBV30	TRBJ2-7	NA	NA	CAWSGGTIFGEQYF	TGTGCCTGGAGTGGAGGGACAATCTTTGGCGAGCAGTACTTC
TRBV19	TRBJ1-4	many	NA	CASSMEAGSGEKLFF	TGTGCCAGTAGTATGGAGGCGGGGTCCGGCGAAAAACTGTTTTTT
TRBV2	TRBJ1-3	NA	NA	CASSESPYAGNTMYF	TGTGCCAGCAGTGAGAGCCCCTACGCAGGAAACACCATGTATTTT
TRBV9	TRBJ1-6	NA	TRBD1	CASSLDRGHNSPLHF	TGTGCCAGCAGTTTGGACAGGGGCCATAATTCACCCCTCCACTTT
TRBV6-5	TRBJ1-1	few	NA	CASSFGQINTEAFF	TGTGCCAGCAGTTTTGGACAGATTAACACTGAAGCTTTCTTT
TRBV9	TRBJ1-2	many	NA	CASSVDPAGSSRGYTF	TGTGCCAGCAGCGTAGACCCCGCGGGAAGTTCTCGTGGCTACACCTTC
TRBV29-1	TRBJ2-1	NA	TRBD2	CSVGGPSGSGQFF	TGCAGCGTTGGGGGGCCTAGCGGGAGTGGGCAGTTCTTC
TRBV6-5	TRBJ1-5	NA	TRBD1	CASSYGTGVGQPQHF	TGTGCCAGCAGTTACGGGACAGGGGTTGGTCAGCCCCAGCATTTT
TRBV7-9	TRBJ1-1	NA	NA	CASSSGANTEAFF	TGTGCCAGCAGTTCGGGGGCAAACACTGAAGCTTTCTTT
TRBV24-1	TRBJ2-2	NA	TRBD2	CATSDPPGGPNTGELFF	TGTGCCACCAGTGATCCTCCGGGAGGGCCGAACACCGGGGAGCTGTTTTTT
TRBV7-9	TRBJ1-5	NA	NA	CASSRWTSGSPKHF	TGTGCCAGCAGCAGGTGGACTAGCGGGAGCCCCAAGCATTTT
TRBV20-1	TRBJ1-5	many	NA	CSASSGPNQPQHF	TGCAGTGCTAGTTCAGGGCCCAATCAGCCCCAGCATTTT
TRBV7-9	TRBJ2-2	many	NA	CASSLGIQSGELFF	TGTGCCAGCAGCTTAGGTATACAAAGCGGGGAGCTGTTTTTT
TRBV5-1	TRBJ1-6	many	TRBD1	CASSLAGTGRYSPLHF	TGCGCCAGCAGCTTGGCCGGGACAGGGCGCTATTCACCCCTCCACTTT
TRBV20-1	TRBJ1-6	many	NA	CSASVDTDSPLHF	TGCAGTGCTAGTGTGGACACGGATTCACCCCTCCACTTT
TRBV5-1	TRBJ2-5	few	TRBD1	CASSFQPPPLDREETQYF	TGCGCCAGCAGTTTTCAACCCCCCCCACTGGACAGGGAAGAGACCCAGTACTTC
TRBV12-3/TRBV12-4	TRBJ2-7	many	TRBD2	CASSLRLAGQYF	TGTGCCAGCAGTCTCCGACTAGCGGGGCAGTACTTC
TRBV5-8	TRBJ2-5	many	NA	CASSFKPDQETQYF	TGTGCCAGCAGCTTTAAGCCAGATCAAGAGACCCAGTACTTC
TRBV7-7	TRBJ2-5	NA	TRBD2	CASSTGLAVQETQYF	TGTGCTAGCAGCACGGGACTAGCGGTCCAAGAGACCCAGTACTTC
TRBV28	TRBJ2-7	NA	NA	CASSLATSEQYF	TGTGCCAGCAGTTTAGCGACATCCGAGCAGTACTTC
TRBV7-7	TRBJ1-3	many	NA	CASSPSAIGAAGNTIYF	TGTGCTAGCAGCCCATCCGCTATCGGGGCCGCTGGAAACACCATATATTTT
TRBV10-3	TRBJ1-5	NA	NA	CASGYPVAEANQPQHF	TGTGCCAGCGGTTACCCCGTAGCCGAGGCCAATCAGCCCCAGCATTTT
TRBV2	TRBJ2-3	NA	NA	CASRGETGSTDTKYF	TGTGCCAGTCGAGGAGAGACTGGTAGCACAGATACGAAGTATTTT
TRBV20-1	TRBJ1-5	many	NA	CSARRWTEKGQPQHF	TGCAGTGCTAGACGGTGGACGGAAAAAGGTCAGCCCCAGCATTTT
TRBV20-1	TRBJ1-6	many	NA	CSASLRSGQINSPLHF	TGCAGTGCTAGCTTACGGAGTGGACAGATTAATTCACCCCTCCACTTT
TRBV6-6	TRBJ2-7	many	NA	CASSGSVYEQYF	TGTGCCAGCAGCGGGTCCGTTTACGAGCAGTACTTC
TRBV6-5	TRBJ1-2	NA	TRBD1	CASGEGGGYYGYTF	TGTGCCAGCGGGGAAGGGGGCGGGTACTATGGCTACACCTTC
TRBV7-9	TRBJ1-3	many	NA	CASSSTPDRLSGNTIYF	TGTGCCAGCAGCTCCACCCCCGACCGCCTCTCTGGAAACACCATATATTTT
TRBV6-1	TRBJ1-1	many	NA	CASIPLGRNTEAFF	TGTGCCAGCATTCCACTGGGCCGTAACACTGAAGCTTTCTTT
TRBV29-1	TRBJ2-6	many	TRBD1	CSVGGAAGANVLTF	TGCAGCGTAGGGGGCGCGGCCGGGGCCAACGTCCTGACTTTC
TRBV7-2	TRBJ2-5	NA	NA	CASSQDKGRTPETQYF	TGTGCCAGCAGCCAGGATAAGGGCAGGACCCCAGAGACCCAGTACTTC
TRBV10-1	TRBJ1-1	few	NA	CASSVRPSSLEAFF	TGCGCCAGCAGTGTAAGGCCCTCCTCCCTTGAAGCTTTCTTT
TRBV29-1	TRBJ1-5	NA	NA	CSVDSGGSPQHF	TGCAGCGTTGACAGTGGCGGGTCGCCCCAGCATTTT
TRBV24-1	TRBJ2-2	few	NA	CATTIGELFF	TGTGCCACCACAATCGGAGAGCTGTTTTTT
TRBV19	TRBJ1-2	few	NA	CAVGHPPNYGYTF	TGTGCCGTCGGACACCCACCTAACTATGGCTACACCTTC
TRBV7-8	TRBJ1-5	many	NA	CASSLAGTAWQPQHF	TGTGCCAGCAGCTTAGCTGGGACGGCTTGGCAGCCCCAGCATTTT
TRBV4-2	TRBJ2-2	NA	NA	CASSRPGVRELFF	TGTGCCAGCAGCCGCCCTGGGGTCCGGGAGCTGTTTTTT
TRBV2	TRBJ2-3	NA	NA	CASRALPGTSTDTQYF	TGTGCCAGCAGGGCCCTACCCGGGACTAGCACAGATACGCAGTATTTT
TRBV12-3/TRBV12-4	TRBJ2-7	NA	NA	CASSFGWGGGSYEQYF	TGTGCCAGCAGTTTTGGTTGGGGAGGGGGCTCCTACGAGCAGTACTTC
TRBV10-3	TRBJ2-5	NA	NA	CAISESGGLNTGETQYF	TGTGCCATCAGTGAGTCCGGCGGGCTGAACACCGGGGAGACCCAGTACTTC
TRBV5-4	TRBJ1-4	NA	NA	CASSALGTKGLGNEKLFF	TGTGCCAGCAGCGCTCTCGGGACAAAAGGATTGGGTAATGAAAAACTGTTTTTT